This is a list of T cell receptor beta chains from one sample in a study of T cells in Graves' hyperthyroidism and ophthalmopathy. TCRdb passed the multiplex PCR reads through MiXCR, listing each CDR3 protein once. The sample yields under 800,000 distinct CDR3 sequences, 13% to 15% seen once. What was sequenced was blood. The receptors were sampled from a woman aged 18-29 years with Graves' hyperthyroidism. CDR3s include the opening cysteine and the closing phenylalanine or tryptophan. A D gene is named only where the DNA matches it firmly. The size entry is marked missing in some rows and otherwise reads once, few, many or a size class.

clone size	V gene	J gene	D gene	CDR3 DNA	CDR3 protein
NA	TRBV18	TRBJ2-1	TRBD2	TGTGCCAGCTCATCGACTAGCGGCCTTAGCTCCTACAATGAGCAGTTCTTC	CASSSTSGLSSYNEQFF
many	TRBV7-9	TRBJ2-3	TRBD2	TGTGCCAGCAGCTCCCGAGGCCTGCTAGCGGGAGCAGATACGCAGTATTTT	CASSSRGLLAGADTQYF
NA	TRBV10-3	TRBJ2-5	NA	TGTGCCATCAGTGTGACCGGAGAGACCCAGTACTTC	CAISVTGETQYF
few	TRBV19	TRBJ2-3	NA	TGTGCCAGTAGTACCAATAACCGGGATACGCAGTATTTT	CASSTNNRDTQYF
NA	TRBV28	TRBJ2-6	TRBD1	TGTGCCAGCAGCTTCACGGACGGACAGGGTGTCACTGGGGCCAACGTCCTGACTTTC	CASSFTDGQGVTGANVLTF
NA	TRBV13	TRBJ2-1	TRBD2	TGTGCCAGCAGCCCCAGGTGGGCGGGAGCCCCTGGTGAGCAGTTCTTC	CASSPRWAGAPGEQFF
few	TRBV27	TRBJ1-1	NA	TGTGCCAGCAGTTTATCGAATGGGATGAACACTGAAGCTTTCTTT	CASSLSNGMNTEAFF
NA	TRBV9	TRBJ1-6	NA	TGTGCCAGCAGCGTCAGGGCTCTTGTTTCACCCCTCCACTTT	CASSVRALVSPLHF
many	TRBV4-1	TRBJ2-3	NA	TGCGCCAGCAGCCTGGGGGTGTACACAGATACGCAGTATTTT	CASSLGVYTDTQYF
many	TRBV4-1	TRBJ1-1	TRBD1	TGCGCCAGCAGCCAAGGACAGGGAGGGAACACTGAAGCTTTCTTT	CASSQGQGGNTEAFF
few	TRBV20-1	TRBJ2-2	TRBD2	TGCAGTGCTCCCCGGACTAGCGGCGGCCCCGGGGAGCTGTTTTTT	CSAPRTSGGPGELFF
many	TRBV7-2	TRBJ1-3	TRBD1	TGTGCCAGCAGCTTAGGGGGGACAGTCCACTCTGGAAACACCATATATTTT	CASSLGGTVHSGNTIYF
many	TRBV18	TRBJ2-7	TRBD1	TGTGCCAGCTCACTAAACAGGGGCGAGCAGTACTTC	CASSLNRGEQYF
NA	TRBV13	TRBJ1-1	NA	TGTGCCAGCAACGCGACGGGAGGCACTGAAGCTTTCTTT	CASNATGGTEAFF
many	TRBV3-1	TRBJ2-5	TRBD2	TGTGCCAGCAGCCAAGTTCTTAGCGGGAACCCGTACTTC	CASSQVLSGNPYF
many	TRBV2	TRBJ2-3	TRBD2	TGTGCCAGCAGTGACGGCCCGTTCTTTAGCGGGAGGTTAAGCACAGATACGCAGTATTTT	CASSDGPFFSGRLSTDTQYF
few	TRBV27	TRBJ2-1	TRBD2	TGTGCCACCAGTGATACCTCTAGCGGGAGCTCCTACAATGAGCAGTTCTTC	CATSDTSSGSSYNEQFF
many	TRBV28	TRBJ2-7	TRBD2	TGTGCCAGCAGTACCGTAGCGGGAAACTACGAGCAGTACTTC	CASSTVAGNYEQYF
many	TRBV28	TRBJ2-1	TRBD2	TGTGCCAGCAGTTTTTGGGCGGGAGTTTATGAGCAGTTCTTC	CASSFWAGVYEQFF
few	TRBV20-1	TRBJ2-3	NA	TGCAGTGCTAGAGATTATGGGGGCCGCTTCACAGATACGCAGTATTTT	CSARDYGGRFTDTQYF
few	TRBV20-1	TRBJ2-2	NA	TGCAGTGCTCCTGGCACACTTAGGGGGAACACCGGGGAGCTGTTTTTT	CSAPGTLRGNTGELFF
many	TRBV28	TRBJ2-1	NA	TGTGCCAGCAGGTCCCCGCCCCCATACAATGAGCAGTTCTTC	CASRSPPPYNEQFF
many	TRBV5-6	TRBJ2-1	NA	TGTGCCAGCAGCATGATGGGTGGGATCGCCTACAATGAGCAGTTCTTC	CASSMMGGIAYNEQFF
many	TRBV11-2	TRBJ2-1	NA	TGTGCCAGCAGCTTAGGGTACGACAGCAATGAGCAGTTCTTC	CASSLGYDSNEQFF
many	TRBV5-1	TRBJ2-1	TRBD2	TGTGCCAGCAGTCTAGCGGATTACAATGAGCAGTTCTTC	CASSLADYNEQFF
many	TRBV11-3	TRBJ2-1	NA	TGTGCCAGCTCCTCAACTCCCCATGAGCAGTTCTTC	CASSSTPHEQFF
few	TRBV24-1	TRBJ2-3	TRBD2	TGTGCCACCAGTTCCACTAGCGGGACTCCAGATACGCAGTATTTT	CATSSTSGTPDTQYF
many	TRBV7-9	TRBJ2-3	TRBD2	TGTGCCAGCCTGGGACTAGCGGGAGATACGCAGTATTTT	CASLGLAGDTQYF
NA	TRBV4-3	TRBJ2-2	TRBD2	TGCGCCAGCAGCCAGGATCTAGCGGGAGGGCCGAACGGGGAGCTGTTTTTT	CASSQDLAGGPNGELFF
many	TRBV7-7	TRBJ2-1	TRBD2	TGTGCCAGCAGCCCGAAAGCGGGGGAGCCCTATGAGCAGTTCTTC	CASSPKAGEPYEQFF
NA	TRBV12-3/TRBV12-4	TRBJ2-7	NA	TGTGCCAGCAGTTTAGTAGAGGTCTCCGAGCAGTACTTC	CASSLVEVSEQYF